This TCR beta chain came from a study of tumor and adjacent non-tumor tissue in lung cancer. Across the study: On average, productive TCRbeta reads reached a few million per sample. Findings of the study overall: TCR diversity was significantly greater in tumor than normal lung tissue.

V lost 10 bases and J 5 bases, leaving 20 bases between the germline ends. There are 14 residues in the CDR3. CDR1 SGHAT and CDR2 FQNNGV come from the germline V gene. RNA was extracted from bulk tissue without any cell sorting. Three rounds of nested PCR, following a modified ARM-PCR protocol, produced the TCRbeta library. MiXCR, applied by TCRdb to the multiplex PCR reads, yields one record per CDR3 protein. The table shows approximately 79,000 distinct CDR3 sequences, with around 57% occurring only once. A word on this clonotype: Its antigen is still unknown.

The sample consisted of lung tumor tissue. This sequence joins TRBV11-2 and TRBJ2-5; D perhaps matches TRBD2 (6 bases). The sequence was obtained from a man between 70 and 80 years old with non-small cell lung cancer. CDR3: CATVRRLVPETQYF. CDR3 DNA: TGTGCCACCGTCCGCAGACTAGTGCCGGAGACCCAGTACTTC.